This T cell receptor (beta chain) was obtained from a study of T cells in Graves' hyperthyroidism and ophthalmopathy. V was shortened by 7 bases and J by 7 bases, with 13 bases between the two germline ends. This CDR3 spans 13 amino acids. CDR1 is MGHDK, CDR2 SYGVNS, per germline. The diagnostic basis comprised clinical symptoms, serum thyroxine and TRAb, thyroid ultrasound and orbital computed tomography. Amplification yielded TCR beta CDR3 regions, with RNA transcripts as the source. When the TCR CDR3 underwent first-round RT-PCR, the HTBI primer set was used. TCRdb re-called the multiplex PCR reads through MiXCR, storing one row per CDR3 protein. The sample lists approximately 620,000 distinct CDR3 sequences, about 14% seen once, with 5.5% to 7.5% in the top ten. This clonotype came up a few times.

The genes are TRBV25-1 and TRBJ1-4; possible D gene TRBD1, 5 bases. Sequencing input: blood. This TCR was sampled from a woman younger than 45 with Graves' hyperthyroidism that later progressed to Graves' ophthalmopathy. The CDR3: CASIPIRGEKLFF. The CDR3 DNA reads TGTGCCAGCATTCCCATTAGGGGTGAAAAACTGTTTTTT.